Each of the 16 T cell receptor beta chains below was sequenced from the same sample in a study of T cell changes during pregnancy in multiple sclerosis (dated by TCRdb to between 2018 and 2021). Library preparation was by the immunoSEQ multiplex PCR assay. TCRdb holds this immuneACCESS table with in-frame rearrangements only. Some clones are missing; in checked studies, unresolved V genes explain under half, and the rest has no known cause. A total of roughly 80,000 clones appear in this sample, 93% of them only once. The biggest ten clones account for 2.5% of the sample. The starting material was peripheral blood, obtained in the second trimester of pregnancy. The receptor set was obtained from a female donor with multiple sclerosis, enrolled in a pregnancy study.

The chain links TRBV27 to TRBJ1-2; 8 bases fit TRBD1. With 8 bases clipped from V and 4 bases from J, the junction kept 12 bases outside the gene matches. Germline loops: CDR1 MNHEY, CDR2 SMNVEV (reference sequence). The CDR3 totals 15 residues. This CDR3 is CASSQGAYVGYGYTF. The CDR3 region has the DNA TGTGCCAGCTCCCAGGGGGCCTATGTAGGCTATGGCTACACCTTC.

V and J are TRBV5-6 and TRBJ1-1; maybe TRBD1 (6 bases). The CDR3 is 13 residues long. Deletions cut 2 bases from V and 3 bases from J, with 8 bases between. Germline loops: CDR1 SGHDT, CDR2 YYEEEE. The CDR3 here is CASSLGGDTEAFF. For the CDR3, the DNA is TGTGCCAGCAGCTTAGGGGGGGACACTGAAGCTTTCTTT.

The rearrangement joins TRBV15 to TRBJ1-2; D possibly corresponds to TRBD1 (5 bases). Trimming took 4 bases from V and 8 from J, leaving 26 bases between them. The CDR3 is made up of 17 amino acids. CDR1 LNHNV and CDR2 YYDKDF come from the germline V gene (reference sequence). CDR3 nucleotide sequence: TGTGCCACCAGCAAATCCGGGGGTGACAAAAGCCTTCTGGGCTACACCTTC. This sequence encodes CATSKSGGDKSLLGYTF.

The rearrangement uses TRBV29-1 and TRBJ2-7; TRBD1 is a possible D gene (6 bases). Trimming stripped 7 bases from V and 6 bases from J, with 13 bases between. This CDR3 spans 11 amino acids. CDR1 is SQVTM, CDR2 ANQGSEA, per germline. The CDR3 nucleotides read TGCAGCGGCGCTGTGGGGGCCGAGCAGTACTTC. It translates to CSGAVGAEQYF.

This chain connects TRBV4-1 to TRBJ1-2; TRBD1 is a possible D gene (6 bases). V dropped 4 bases and J dropped 2 bases, with 26 bases sitting between them. The CDR3 runs to 19 residues. CDR1 and CDR2 from the germline V gene are MGHRA and YSYEKL. In DNA form, the CDR3 reads TGCGCCAGCAGCCCCAAAAAAGGGTGGTTGGGAGGGGGGAACTATGGCTACACCTTC. Protein product: CASSPKKGWLGGGNYGYTF.

The V call is TRBV30, the J call TRBJ1-6; D might be TRBD1 (6 bases). CDR3 size: 16 residues. The germline gives CDR1 GTSNPN, CDR2 SVGIG (reference sequence). V dropped 0 bases and J dropped 7 bases, with 16 bases sitting between them. CDR3 region: CAWSVQSDSRNSPLHF. DNA of the CDR3: TGTGCCTGGAGTGTACAATCGGACAGCAGAAATTCACCCCTCCACTTT.

The rearrangement joins TRBV11-2 to TRBJ2-1; D is uncertain. The germline V gene has CDR1 SGHAT and CDR2 FQNNGV. The CDR3 is made up of 13 amino acids. V was trimmed by 1 base and J by 10 bases, leaving 11 bases between them. The CDR3 bases are TGTGCCAGCAGCTTAGTAGCTAGAAGGGAGCAGTTCTTC. The encoded protein is CASSLVARREQFF. The full variable domain, in which reference TRBV11-2 and TRBJ2-1 provide the parts outside the CDR3, is EAGVAQSPRYKIIEKRQSVAFWCNPISGHATLYWYQQILGQGPKLLIQFQNNGVVDDSQLPKDRFSAERLKGVDSTLKIQPAKLEDSAVYLCASSLVARREQFFGPGTRLTVL.

This rearrangement joins TRBV27 to TRBJ1-5; D unresolved. There are 15 residues in the CDR3. In germline, CDR1 is MNHEY, CDR2 SMNVEV (reference sequence). With 2 bases removed from V and 2 bases from J, the gap between germline ends came to 10 bases. The CDR3 sequence: CASSLGSAGNQPQHF. As DNA, the CDR3 is TGTGCCAGCAGTTTAGGGTCAGCGGGCAATCAGCCCCAGCATTTT.

The chain joins TRBV11-1 to TRBJ2-3; 8 bases are shared with TRBD1. J lost 2 bases, V lost 1 base, and 2 bases had no gene match. The CDR3 consists of 15 residues. Germline CDR1 and CDR2: SGHAT and FQDESV (reference sequence). Here the CDR3 reads CASSLEGQVTDTQYF. CDR3 nucleotide sequence: TGTGCCAGCAGCTTAGAGGGACAGGTCACAGATACGCAGTATTTT.

V gene TRBV13 combines with J gene TRBJ2-7; weak D call: TRBD1 (5 bases). Trimming left V 7 bases short and J 0 bases short, with 13 bases between. The CDR3 loop spans 14 amino acids. The germline V gene encodes CDR1 PRHDT and CDR2 FYEKMQ (reference sequence). This CDR3 reads CASTTSRGSYEQYF. For the CDR3, the DNA is TGTGCCAGCACCACCAGTAGGGGCTCCTACGAGCAGTACTTC.

The chain joins TRBV7-3 to TRBJ2-1; D possibly corresponds to TRBD2 (6 bases). The germline CDR1 and CDR2 sequences are SGHTA and FQGTGA. The V end was cut by 1 base, the J end by 12 bases, with 13 bases between. The CDR3 is 13 residues long. This CDR3 is CASSLSPGDLQFF. The CDR3 DNA sequence: TGTGCCAGCAGCTTAAGTCCGGGGGACTTGCAGTTCTTC.

The rearrangement joins TRBV19 to TRBJ1-1; the D is unclear. V gave up 0 bases and J gave up 5 bases, with 13 bases separating them. CDR1 is LNHDA, CDR2 SQIVND, per germline (reference sequence). The CDR3 totals 15 residues. CDR3 residues: CASSIDRSGMTEAFF. The DNA of the CDR3 is TGTGCCAGTAGTATAGACCGGTCCGGGATGACTGAAGCTTTCTTT.

The CDR3 protein is CAISASTGNTEAFF. The CDR3 region has the DNA TGTGCCATCAGTGCCTCGACAGGGAACACTGAAGCTTTCTTT. The rearrangement uses TRBV10-3 and TRBJ1-1, with D possibly being TRBD1 (6 bases). Between the trimmed V and J ends, which lost 4 bases and 1 base, there was a span of 10 bases. The CDR3 sequence is 14 residues long. CDR1 and CDR2 from the germline V gene are ENHRY and SYGVKD.

About this clone: The same CDR3 arises from other DNA sequences in this sample as well. This rearrangement joins TRBV27 to TRBJ2-5, with D perhaps matching TRBD2 (5 bases). This CDR3 region has 14 residues. CDR1 is MNHEY, CDR2 SMNVEV, per germline (reference sequence). The germline V and J ends were trimmed by 2 bases and 0 bases, with 7 bases remaining between them. CDR3 sequence: CASSLRGYQETQYF. The CDR3 DNA sequence: TGTGCCAGCAGTTTACGGGGTTACCAAGAGACCCAGTACTTC.

J is TRBJ2-7 and V is TRBV7-2; D gene ambiguous. This CDR3 region has 13 residues. Looked up from germline, CDR1 is SGHTA and CDR2 is FQGNSA. Trimming took 4 bases from V and 6 from J, leaving 13 bases between them. Written as DNA, the CDR3 is TGTGCCAGCAGCTCAGTCACAGCACGCGAGCAGTACTTC. Translated, it gives CASSSVTAREQYF.

The J gene is TRBJ2-7, the V gene TRBV5-1; 7 bases fit TRBD1. CDR3 length: 14 amino acids. J lost 4 bases, V lost 4 bases, and 8 bases had no gene match. Germline assignment: CDR1 SGHRS and CDR2 YFSETQ. This CDR3 reads CASSRTGTDYEQYF. CDR3 DNA sequence: TGCGCCAGCAGCAGGACCGGGACAGATTACGAGCAGTACTTC.